This TCR beta chain was recorded in a study of T-cell reconstitution after alpha-beta-depleted transplantation in children. A TCRbeta library incorporating unique molecular identifiers was prepared. TCRdb independently ran MiXCR on the PCR reads; one entry per CDR3 protein. The repertoire holds approximately 200,000 distinct CDR3 sequences, with roughly 15% as singletons. The V gene lost 8 bases and the J gene lost 7 bases, with 15 bases spanning the gap. Per germline, CDR1 SNHLY and CDR2 FYNNEI. CDR3 length equals 13 residues. This chain uses TRBV2 with TRBJ2-1; a possible D gene is TRBD2 (5 bases). The material sequenced was PBMCs from the stem cell graft donor, taken from the stem cell graft. The TCR originated in a human donor who donated a stem cell graft to a child with acute lymphoblastic leukemia. The CDR3 region is CASRRQNMNEQFF. CDR3 nucleotides: TGTGCCAGCCGGAGGCAGAATATGAATGAGCAGTTCTTC.